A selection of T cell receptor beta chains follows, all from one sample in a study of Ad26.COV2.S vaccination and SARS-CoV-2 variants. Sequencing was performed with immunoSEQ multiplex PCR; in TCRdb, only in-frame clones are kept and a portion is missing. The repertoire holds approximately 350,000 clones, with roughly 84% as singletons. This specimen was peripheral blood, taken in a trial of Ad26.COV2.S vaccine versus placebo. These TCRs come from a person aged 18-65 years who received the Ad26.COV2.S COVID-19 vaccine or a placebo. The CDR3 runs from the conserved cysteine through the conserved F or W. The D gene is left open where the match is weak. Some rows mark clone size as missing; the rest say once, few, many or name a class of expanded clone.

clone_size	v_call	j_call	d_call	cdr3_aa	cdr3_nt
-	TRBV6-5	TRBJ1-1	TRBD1	CASSKTGSVTEAFF	TGTGCCAGCAGTAAGACAGGGAGCGTCACTGAAGCTTTCTTT
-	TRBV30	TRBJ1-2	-	CAWSVGGDIYGYTF	TGTGCCTGGAGTGTGGGGGGGGACATCTATGGCTACACCTTC
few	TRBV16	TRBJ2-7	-	CASSHPKVSYEQYF	TGTGCCAGCAGCCATCCAAAGGTATCCTACGAGCAGTACTTC
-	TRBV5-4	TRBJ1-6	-	CASSSAKTGHNSPLHF	TGTGCCAGCAGCTCGGCAAAAACAGGTCATAATTCACCCCTCCACTTT
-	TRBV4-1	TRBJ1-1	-	CASSQVAGPYGEAFF	TGCGCCAGCAGCCAAGTAGCCGGTCCATATGGTGAAGCTTTCTTT
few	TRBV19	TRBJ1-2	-	CASEYGTSGYGYTF	TGTGCCAGTGAATACGGGACATCGGGCTATGGCTACACCTTC
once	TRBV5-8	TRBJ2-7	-	CASSLGRNSYEQYF	TGTGCCAGCAGCTTGGGCAGGAACTCCTACGAGCAGTACTTC
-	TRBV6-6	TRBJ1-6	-	CASSHRGPISYNSPLHF	TGTGCCAGCAGTCACAGAGGCCCCATCTCCTATAATTCACCCCTCCACTTT
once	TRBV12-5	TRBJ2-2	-	CASGLSGNTGELFF	TGTGCTAGTGGTTTGTCAGGGAACACCGGGGAGCTGTTTTTT
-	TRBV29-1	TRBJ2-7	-	CSVDPTAYEQYF	TGCAGCGTTGACCCAACAGCCTACGAGCAGTACTTC
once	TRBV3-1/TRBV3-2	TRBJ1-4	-	CASSLAGGTNEKLFF	TGTGCCAGCAGCCTGGCGGGGGGAACTAATGAAAAACTGTTTTTT
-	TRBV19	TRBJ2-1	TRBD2	CASSIEGLATYNEQFF	TGTGCCAGTAGTATAGAGGGACTAGCAACGTACAATGAGCAGTTCTTC
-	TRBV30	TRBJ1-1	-	CAWSDLGYRLGGMNTEAFF	TGTGCCTGGAGCGACCTGGGTTATAGGCTTGGGGGGATGAACACTGAAGCTTTCTTT
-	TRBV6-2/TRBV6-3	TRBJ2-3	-	CASSYSRDSRQYF	TGTGCCAGCAGTTACTCGCGGGACAGCAGGCAGTATTTT
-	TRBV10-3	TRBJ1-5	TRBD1	CAISDGTGGPQHF	TGTGCCATCAGTGACGGGACAGGGGGTCCCCAGCATTTT
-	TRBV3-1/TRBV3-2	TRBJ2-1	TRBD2	CASSQAGTMAFF	TGTGCCAGCAGCCAAGCCGGGACTATGGCGTTCTTC
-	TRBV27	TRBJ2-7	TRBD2	CASSLPGGLGEQYF	TGTGCCAGCAGTTTGCCGGGGGGTCTGGGAGAGCAGTACTTC
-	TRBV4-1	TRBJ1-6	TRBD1	CASSQVRGQGINSPLHF	TGCGCCAGCAGCCAAGTACGTGGACAGGGGATAAATTCACCCCTCCACTTT
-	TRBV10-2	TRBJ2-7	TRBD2	CASRVGAGGSANYEQYF	TGCGCCAGCAGGGTAGGCGCGGGGGGCTCGGCGAACTACGAGCAGTACTTC
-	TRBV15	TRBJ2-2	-	CATSRPSGELFF	TGTGCCACCAGCAGACCCTCCGGGGAGCTGTTTTTT
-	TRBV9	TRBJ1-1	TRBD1	CASSRDAGTGDGTEAFF	TGTGCCAGCAGCCGAGACGCCGGGACAGGGGATGGCACTGAAGCTTTCTTT
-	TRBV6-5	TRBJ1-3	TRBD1	CATDTGGVGNTIYF	TGTGCCACAGATACAGGGGGCGTAGGAAACACCATATATTTT
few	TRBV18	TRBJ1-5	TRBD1	CASSPRTGEVRQPQHF	TGTGCCAGCTCACCACGTACAGGGGAGGTACGGCAGCCCCAGCATTTT
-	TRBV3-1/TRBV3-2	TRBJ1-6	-	CASSQTLDSPLHF	TGTGCCAGCAGCCAAACGTTGGATTCACCCCTCCACTTT
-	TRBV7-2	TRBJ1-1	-	CASKDRVNTEAFF	TGTGCCAGCAAGGACAGAGTGAACACTGAAGCTTTCTTT
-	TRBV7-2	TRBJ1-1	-	CASSLAVQAEAFF	TGTGCCAGCAGCTTAGCTGTACAGGCTGAAGCTTTCTTT
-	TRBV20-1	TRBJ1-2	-	CSARPGNGYTF	TGCAGTGCTAGGCCTGGGAATGGCTACACCTTC
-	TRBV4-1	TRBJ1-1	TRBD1	CASSRGQDTEAFF	TGCGCCAGCAGCCGCGGACAGGACACTGAAGCTTTCTTT
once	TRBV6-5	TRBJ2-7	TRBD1	CASTGTANFYEQYF	TGTGCCAGCACGGGGACAGCGAATTTCTACGAGCAGTACTTC
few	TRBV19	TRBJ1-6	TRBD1	CASSIDGGGLSSPLHF	TGTGCCAGTAGTATTGATGGAGGGGGCTTGAGTTCACCCCTCCACTTT
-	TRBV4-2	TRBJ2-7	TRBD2	CASSQDFPSGGAREQYF	TGTGCCAGCAGCCAAGATTTCCCTAGCGGGGGGGCGAGGGAGCAGTACTTC
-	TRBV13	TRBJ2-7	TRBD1	CASSSPGQGAYEQYF	TGTGCCAGCAGCTCCCCGGGACAGGGAGCCTACGAGCAGTACTTC
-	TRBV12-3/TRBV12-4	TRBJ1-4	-	CASSFREKLFF	TGTGCCAGCAGTTTTCGTGAAAAACTGTTTTTT
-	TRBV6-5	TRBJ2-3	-	CASSSTVSPSTQYF	TGTGCCAGCAGTTCGACAGTTTCCCCAAGTACGCAGTATTTT
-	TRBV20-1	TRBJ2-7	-	CIVAGKGEQYF	TGCATCGTTGCAGGGAAGGGCGAGCAGTACTTC
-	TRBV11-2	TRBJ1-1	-	CASRPGGRNTEAFF	TGTGCCAGCAGACCTGGGGGCAGGAACACTGAAGCTTTCTTT